The 16 T cell receptor beta chains listed next were all sequenced from one sample in a study of blood T cell repertoires in COVID-19. Assay used: immunoSEQ multiplex PCR; TCRdb lists only in-frame clones, some missing. The sample holds some 340,000 clones; around 87% are singletons and the top ten take approximately 5.3%. Sequences were obtained from PBMCs or T cells enriched from blood (not recorded which). These receptors were taken from a woman in her 30s who had recovered from COVID-19.

This chain connects TRBV12-3 or TRBV12-4 to TRBJ2-5, with D maybe TRBD1 (6 bases). Trimming shortened V by 3 bases and J by 7 bases, and 6 bases separated the two germline ends. CDR3 size: 11 residues. The DNA for the CDR3 is TGTGCCAGCAGTTTGACAGGGACCCAGTACTTC. Its translation: CASSLTGTQYF.

This chain joins TRBV2 and TRBJ2-1; D remains unclear. The germline V gene encodes CDR1 SNHLY and CDR2 FYNNEI. The CDR3 runs 14 residues. Trimming took off 3 bases at V and 7 bases at J, with 13 bases between the two ends. The CDR3 sequence is CASSEWYGGNEQFF. Written as DNA, the CDR3 is TGTGCCAGCAGTGAGTGGTATGGCGGAAATGAGCAGTTCTTC. The whole variable domain, filled in from reference TRBV2 and TRBJ2-1, reads EPEVTQTPSHQVTQMGQEVILRCVPISNHLYFYWYRQILGQKVEFLVSFYNNEISEKSEIFDDQFSVERPDGSNFTLKIRSTKLEDSAMYFCASSEWYGGNEQFFGPGTRLTVL.

The V gene is TRBV2, the J gene TRBJ2-7; TRBD1 matches 8 bases. CDR3 size: 12 residues. Losses at the gene ends were 7 bases for V and 3 bases for J; bases not matched to a gene: 2. Per germline, CDR1 SNHLY and CDR2 FYNNEI. This CDR3 is CASNGQGYEQYF. The CDR3 nucleotides are TGTGCCAGCAACGGACAGGGCTACGAGCAGTACTTC.

The chain is built from TRBV15 and TRBJ2-7, with D maybe TRBD2 (6 bases). Trimming cost V 0 bases and J 6 bases, with 12 bases left between them. Looked up from germline, CDR1 is LNHNV and CDR2 is YYDKDF (reference sequence). The CDR3 is 14 amino acids. The CDR3 reads CATSRDVGRSEQYF. The CDR3 DNA sequence: TGTGCCACCAGCAGAGACGTCGGGAGATCCGAGCAGTACTTC.

This clone was recorded once. The rearrangement joins TRBV3-1 (or the pseudogene TRBV3-2) to TRBJ1-1; D is uncertain. CDR3 length: 14 amino acids. V lost 2 bases and J lost 2, with 9 bases in between. CDR1 is LGHDT and CDR2 is YNNKEL in the germline V gene (reference sequence). The CDR3 protein is CASSQHGVNTEAFF. Written as DNA, the CDR3 is TGTGCCAGCAGCCAACACGGGGTAAACACTGAAGCTTTCTTT.

This rearrangement joins TRBV4-1 to TRBJ1-4, with 8 bases identical to TRBD1. This CDR3 region has 14 residues. Germline CDR1 MGHRA, CDR2 YSYEKL. With 5 bases clipped from V and 7 bases from J, the junction kept 6 bases outside the gene matches. CDR3 in DNA: TGCGCCAGCAGCTCAGGGGGCCTGAGTGAAAAACTGTTTTTT. Translation gives CASSSGGLSEKLFF.

This chain joins TRBV30 and TRBJ1-5; D not certain. Germline V gene data show CDR1 as GTSNPN and CDR2 as SVGIG (reference sequence). This CDR3 has 14 residues. V dropped 1 base and J dropped 7 bases, with 14 bases sitting between them. CDR3 protein: CAWSGGGSQQPQHF. The DNA of the CDR3 is TGTGCCTGGAGTGGCGGAGGGTCCCAACAGCCCCAGCATTTT.

The chain links TRBV28 to TRBJ2-4; D unresolved. The CDR3 spans 16 residues. In germline, CDR1 is MDHEN, CDR2 SYDVKM. V lost 1 base to trimming and J lost 0 bases, with 10 bases between them. The chain's CDR3 is CASSLSATLAKNIQYF. DNA of the CDR3: TGTGCCAGCAGTTTATCCGCTACTCTAGCCAAAAACATTCAGTACTTC.

The V call is TRBV13, the J call TRBJ1-2; 7 bases map to TRBD1. From germline, CDR1 is PRHDT and CDR2 FYEKMQ (reference sequence). J gave up 8 bases and V 2 bases, and 8 bases lay outside the gene matches. The CDR3 sequence is 14 residues long. The CDR3, as DNA: TGTGCCAGCAGCTTATGGCAGGGGGTTATGGGCTACACCTTC. The encoded protein is CASSLWQGVMGYTF.

V gene TRBV29-1 combines with J gene TRBJ2-1, with a weak D call TRBD2 (6 bases). V gave up 6 bases and J gave up 7 bases, with 22 bases separating them. Germline V gene data show CDR1 as SQVTM and CDR2 as ANQGSEA. CDR3 length: 15 residues. CDR3 DNA sequence: TGCAGCGTCGACCTACTAGCAACGATAGGGAATGAGCAGTTCTTC. This codes for CSVDLLATIGNEQFF.

The rearrangement links TRBV7-2 to TRBJ1-2; D uncertain. This CDR3 contains 13 residues. The germline V gene has CDR1 SGHTA and CDR2 FQGNSA. The V gene lost 5 bases and the J gene lost 1 base, with 8 bases spanning the gap. The DNA for the CDR3 is TGTGCCAGCAGCCTACAGTATAACTATGGCTACACCTTC. It codes for CASSLQYNYGYTF.

This sequence joins TRBV9 and TRBJ1-6; perhaps TRBD1 as D (5 bases). The germline CDR1 and CDR2 sequences are SGDLS and YYNGEE. V dropped 3 bases and J dropped 5 bases, with 9 bases sitting between them. This CDR3 has 14 amino acids. This chain's CDR3 is CASSARRDNSPLHF. For the CDR3, the DNA is TGTGCCAGCAGCGCACGCAGGGATAATTCACCCCTCCACTTT.

V gene TRBV9 combines with J gene TRBJ2-3; maybe TRBD2 (6 bases). The CDR3 covers 14 residues. In germline, CDR1 is SGDLS, CDR2 YYNGEE. The V and J ends lost 4 bases and 2 bases respectively, with 11 bases between them. CDR3 nucleotide sequence: TGTGCCAGCAGCTACGGCGGGGTCACAGATACGCAGTATTTT. Translating gives CASSYGGVTDTQYF.

V is TRBV7-3 and J is TRBJ2-3; 13 bases fit TRBD2. Germline V lookup: CDR1 SGHTA, CDR2 FQGTGA. V lost 5 bases and J lost 4; bases outside the gene matches: 3. The CDR3 has 15 residues. This chain's CDR3 is CASSATSGGADTQYF. The CDR3 coding sequence is TGTGCCAGCAGCGCAACTAGCGGGGGGGCAGATACGCAGTATTTT.

The V gene is TRBV6-6, the J gene TRBJ1-1; no clear D. V was trimmed by 5 bases and J by 1 base, leaving 26 bases between them. Germline V lookup: CDR1 MNHNY, CDR2 SVGAGI (reference sequence). This CDR3 has 19 residues. This CDR3 is CASSQPSGVQRTANTEAFF. The CDR3 nucleotides read TGTGCCAGCAGTCAACCTTCGGGTGTGCAAAGGACTGCGAACACTGAAGCTTTCTTT.

This clone appeared a single time. The chain employs TRBV15 and TRBJ1-5; D is undetermined. The CDR3 covers 15 residues. CDR1 and CDR2 (germline): LNHNV, YYDKDF (reference sequence). V lost 0 bases and J lost 3, with 9 bases in between. CDR3 in amino acids: CATSRDSRFNQPQHF. The CDR3 DNA follows: TGTGCCACCAGCAGAGATTCCAGATTCAATCAGCCCCAGCATTTT.